Detailed here is one TCR beta chain. Methods used by the authors: From reference gene primer amplification, estimates of nucleated cell counts were derived. Profiled with immunoSEQ multiplex PCR; TCRdb holds only in-frame clones, not every one. That table furnishes V, J and clone size, whereas the DNA furnished D and trimming. Of about 120,000 clones listed, 55% to 70% are singletons. This record comes from a study of blood T cell repertoires in COVID-19. Looking at the study overall: Specimens from acute and convalescent COVID-19 originated in the United States, Italy and Spain. T cells, B-cell-depleted T cells, or PBMCs provided the cDNA or gDNA that served as material.

The V gene's germline CDR1 is MNHNS and CDR2 SASEGT. The CDR3 spans 17 residues. Trimming at V came to 4 bases and at J to 2 bases, leaving 2 bases not matched to a gene. The clonotype originates from a woman aged 70-85 years with acute or convalescent COVID-19. The specimen sequenced was peripheral blood. This sequence joins TRBV6-1 and TRBJ2-6; 13 nucleotides agree with TRBD2. The CDR3 region has the DNA TGTGCCAGCAGTGTACTAGCGGGAGGGGCTGGGGCCAACGTCCTGACTTTC. This translates into CASSVLAGGAGANVLTF.